This entry lists 32 T cell receptor beta chains sequenced from one sample in a study of OX40 agonist ivuxolimab in advanced cancers. The library relied on the immunoSEQ multiplex PCR assay. TCRdb stores this immuneACCESS table with in-frame sequences only. Part of the clones is absent; in the studies checked, under half of the shortfall reflects unresolved V genes, and no reason is known for the rest. This sample gives about 94,000 clones in total; 80% to 90% of them show up just once. Clones ranked in the top ten supply 0.31% of the sample. This material consisted of CD4+ or CD8+ T cells sorted from blood, taken in a trial of the OX40 agonist ivuxolimab. These receptors all stem from an adult with an advanced solid tumor such as melanoma, head and neck, liver or kidney cancer.

The chain recombines TRBV11-2 with TRBJ1-4, with D hard to call. V was trimmed by 0 bases and J by 12 bases, leaving 11 bases between them. The V gene's germline CDR1 is SGHAT and CDR2 FQNNGV. This CDR3 is built from 13 residues. The CDR3 is CASSLDRGVELFF. The CDR3 DNA reads as TGTGCCAGCAGCTTAGATCGTGGGGTGGAACTGTTTTTT.

The J gene is TRBJ1-3, the V gene TRBV10-2; 8 bases align to TRBD1. The CDR3 totals 12 residues. V lost 8 bases, J lost 3 bases, and 0 bases stayed unmatched. Germline CDR1 reads WSHSY; CDR2 reads SAAADI. The CDR3 region has the DNA TGCGCCAGCGGGACAGGTGGAAACACCATATATTTT. Its translation: CASGTGGNTIYF.

This clone has a single count. For the CDR3, the DNA is TGTGCCACCAGCGACCGATCGGGGTTCGCTGGGCCCCAGCATTTT. It translates to CATSDRSGFAGPQHF. The chain combines TRBV15 with TRBJ1-5; D call uncertain. The CDR3 is 15 residues long. The V gene lost 5 bases and the J gene lost 9 bases, with 20 bases spanning the gap. Germline V gene data show CDR1 as LNHNV and CDR2 as YYDKDF (reference sequence).

The V and J genes are TRBV18 and TRBJ1-1, with D unresolved. V was shortened by 1 base and J by 1 base, with 7 bases between the two germline ends. CDR3 length equals 14 residues. Germline V gives CDR1 KGHSH, CDR2 LQKENI. The chain's CDR3 is CASSPLEKNTEAFF. The CDR3 DNA follows: TGTGCCAGCTCACCACTGGAAAAGAACACTGAAGCTTTCTTT.

This clone was seen a single time. This chain joins TRBV9 and TRBJ2-7; possibly TRBD1 or TRBD2 for D (5 bases each). Germline V CDR1 and CDR2: SGDLS, YYNGEE. Deletions cut 1 base from V and 4 bases from J, with 15 bases between. The CDR3 runs to 15 residues. The CDR3 region is CASSVSQGETYEQYF. As DNA, the CDR3 is TGTGCCAGCAGCGTAAGCCAGGGAGAAACGTACGAGCAGTACTTC. The whole variable domain, remainder taken from reference TRBV9 and TRBJ2-7, is DSGVTQTPKHLITATGQRVTLRCSPRSGDLSVYWYQQSLDQGLQFLIQYYNGEERAKGNILERFSAQQFPDLHSELNLSSLELGDSALYFCASSVSQGETYEQYFGPGTRLTVT.

The CDR3 loop is CASSGVGTASPYEQYF. The CDR3, as DNA: TGTGCCAGCAGTGGAGTTGGGACAGCTAGCCCCTACGAGCAGTACTTC. The chain couples TRBV2 to TRBJ2-7; 7 bases map to TRBD1. The length of the CDR3 is 16 residues. V trimming: 4 bases; J trimming: 2 bases; junction bases outside the gene matches: 11. In germline, CDR1 is SNHLY, CDR2 FYNNEI. The variable domain in full, with the rest retrieved from reference TRBV2 and TRBJ2-7, is EPEVTQTPSHQVTQMGQEVILRCVPISNHLYFYWYRQILGQKVEFLVSFYNNEISEKSEIFDDQFSVERPDGSNFTLKIRSTKLEDSAMYFCASSGVGTASPYEQYFGPGTRLTVT.

The CDR3 nucleotides are TGTGCCAGCAGCTTAAGTTCAGCGGGAATGTACAATGAGCAGTTCTTC. Its protein is CASSLSSAGMYNEQFF. The chain employs TRBV13 and TRBJ2-1, with 7 bases that match TRBD2. The CDR3 contains 16 residues. Looked up from germline, CDR1 is PRHDT and CDR2 is FYEKMQ (reference sequence). Unmatched junction bases numbered 8, after V lost 2 bases and J lost 4 bases.

The chain has TRBV19 and TRBJ2-7; 8 positions agree with TRBD1. The CDR3 loop spans 15 amino acids. V trimming: 2 bases; J trimming: 6 bases; junction bases outside the gene matches: 9. Germline lookup yields CDR1 LNHDA and CDR2 SQIVND (reference sequence). The CDR3 region is CASSISNQGAGEQYF. The CDR3 region has the DNA TGTGCCAGTAGTATATCCAATCAGGGGGCGGGCGAGCAGTACTTC.

This clone has a single count. This sequence joins TRBV7-9 and TRBJ2-7; no clear D gene. Trimming took 1 base from V and 2 from J, leaving 6 bases between them. Germline V gene sequence: CDR1 SEHNR, CDR2 FQNEAQ (reference sequence). CDR3 size: 13 residues. Here the CDR3 reads CASSLDGPYEQYF. The CDR3 DNA follows: TGTGCCAGCAGCTTAGACGGACCCTACGAGCAGTACTTC.

The table lists this clone with a few counts. CDR3 sequence (DNA): TGCGCCAGCAGCCCCGAGGGACAGGGGATAGAGACCCAGTACTTC. Its protein is CASSPEGQGIETQYF. This chain joins TRBV5-1 and TRBJ2-5; TRBD1 agrees at 10 bases. Germline-derived CDR1 and CDR2 are SGHRS and YFSETQ. V dropped 4 bases and J dropped 4; count of bases not matched to a gene: 7. The CDR3 has 15 residues.

J is TRBJ2-4 and V is TRBV18; 9 positions agree with TRBD2. CDR1 KGHSH and CDR2 LQKENI come from the germline V gene. The CDR3 sequence is 14 residues long. Trimming took 1 base from V and 13 from J; bases not matched to a gene: 8. The CDR3 DNA sequence: TGTGCCAGCTCACCACTAGCGGGGGAGGGGGCACAGTACTTC. It translates to CASSPLAGEGAQYF. Drawing the rest from reference TRBV18 and TRBJ2-4, the complete variable domain is NAGVMQNPRHLVRRRGQEARLRCSPMKGHSHVYWYRQLPEEGLKFMVYLQKENIIDESGMPKERFSAEFPKEGPSILRIQQVVRGDSAAYFCASSPLAGEGAQYFGAGTRLSVL.

The chain carries TRBV7-9 and TRBJ1-1; TRBD1 matches at 7 bases. The trim removed 2 bases at V and 5 bases at J, leaving 5 bases unmatched. CDR1 SEHNR and CDR2 FQNEAQ come from the germline V gene (reference sequence). The CDR3 extends over 14 amino acids. The CDR3 coding sequence is TGTGCCAGCAGCTTACGACAGGGTGGAACTGAAGCTTTCTTT. This gives the protein CASSLRQGGTEAFF.

The gene calls are TRBV7-2 and TRBJ2-7; 12 bases match TRBD2. Germline V gene sequence: CDR1 SGHTA, CDR2 FQGNSA. The CDR3 runs 15 residues. The V and J ends lost 4 bases and 3 bases, in that order; junction bases with no gene match: 4. For the CDR3, the DNA is TGTGCCAGCAGCTCCGGACTAGCGGGGAACTACGAGCAGTACTTC. Translation gives CASSSGLAGNYEQYF.

The genes are TRBV5-5 and TRBJ2-1; 8 bases fit TRBD1. The CDR3 extends over 16 amino acids. Unmatched junction bases numbered 6, after V lost 4 bases and J lost 0 bases. In germline, CDR1 is SGHKS, CDR2 YYEKEE (reference sequence). CDR3 sequence: CASSTPDRASYNEQFF. The CDR3 bases are TGTGCCAGCAGCACCCCGGACAGGGCCTCCTACAATGAGCAGTTCTTC.

There are a few counts of this clone. The chain has TRBV5-1 and TRBJ1-4; unclear D gene. Looked up from germline, CDR1 is SGHRS and CDR2 is YFSETQ. This CDR3 has 14 amino acids. The V end was cut by 4 bases, the J end by 0 bases, with 7 bases between. The CDR3 DNA follows: TGCGCCAGCAGCACGGCCGCAACTAATGAAAAACTGTTTTTT. Protein product: CASSTAATNEKLFF.

The rearrangement joins TRBV18 to TRBJ2-7, with a weak D call TRBD2 (7 bases). In germline, CDR1 is KGHSH, CDR2 LQKENI. V was cut by 5 bases and J by 6 bases, with 20 bases left in between. The CDR3 is 15 residues long. The CDR3 region has the DNA TGTGCCAGCTCATTCACCCGGGGGGCAGAAGGCGAGCAGTACTTC. Protein product: CASSFTRGAEGEQYF.

The genes are TRBV6-5 and TRBJ2-2; 8 bases agree with TRBD2. Trimming cost V 4 bases and J 7 bases; bases outside gene matches: 11. The CDR3 consists of 16 residues. Germline CDR1 and CDR2: MNHEY and SVGAGI. The CDR3 DNA sequence: TGTGCCAGCAGTTCTCTCCCCGGGGGGGCTGGCGGGGAGCTGTTTTTT. Its translation is CASSSLPGGAGGELFF.

The chain links TRBV10-3 to TRBJ2-7, with D unresolved. The germline V and J ends were trimmed by 5 bases and 2 bases, with 10 bases remaining between them. Germline CDR1 and CDR2: ENHRY and SYGVKD. The CDR3 length is 13 residues. CDR3 in DNA: TGTGCCATCAGTTCGGACCCGGCCTACGAGCAGTACTTC. Amino acid sequence: CAISSDPAYEQYF.

The chain links TRBV7-2 to TRBJ1-1; D not certain. Trimming took 3 bases from V and 1 from J, leaving 12 bases between them. Per the germline V gene, CDR1 is SGHTA and CDR2 is FQGNSA. The CDR3 covers 15 residues. This chain's CDR3 is CASSFLGIQNTEAFF. For the CDR3, the DNA is TGTGCCAGCAGCTTCCTAGGGATCCAGAACACTGAAGCTTTCTTT.

This chain joins TRBV6-5 and TRBJ2-3; possible D gene TRBD2, 7 bases. The CDR3 consists of 15 residues. The germline V gene has CDR1 MNHEY and CDR2 SVGAGI. Trimming removed 8 bases at V and 0 bases at J, with 15 bases between. Written as DNA, the CDR3 is TGTGCCAGCTGTAGGGGGGGAATAAGCACAGATACGCAGTATTTT. Amino acid sequence: CASCRGGISTDTQYF.

This chain links TRBV16 with TRBJ1-2; D possibly corresponds to TRBD1 (5 bases). The CDR3 contains 14 residues. Germline CDR1 is KGHSY and CDR2 is FQNENV. V gave up 0 bases and J gave up 2 bases, with 7 bases separating them. CDR3 in amino acids: CASSQSGGNYGYTF. The CDR3 region has the DNA TGTGCCAGCAGCCAATCGGGGGGAAACTATGGCTACACCTTC.

The chain uses TRBV19 and TRBJ2-3, with 9 positions matching TRBD2. The trim removed 5 bases at V and 0 bases at J, leaving 3 bases unmatched. The CDR3 consists of 15 residues. Germline V gene lookup returns CDR1 LNHDA and CDR2 SQIVND (reference sequence). CDR3: CASSESGGSTDTQYF. The CDR3 nucleotides are TGTGCCAGTAGTGAAAGCGGGGGGAGCACAGATACGCAGTATTTT.

A word on this clone: The identical CDR3 is also encoded by other nucleotide sequences in the sample. V is TRBV2 and J is TRBJ1-2, with 8 bases that match TRBD1. Germline trimming cut 2 bases from V and 5 bases from J; bases unmatched to any gene: 4. Germline values: CDR1 SNHLY, CDR2 FYNNEI. The CDR3 is 14 residues long. The CDR3, as DNA: TGTGCCAGCAGTGAACAAGGACAGGGTTATGGCTACACCTTC. This sequence encodes CASSEQGQGYGYTF.

J is TRBJ2-2 and V is TRBV6-5; possible D gene TRBD2, 5 bases. The length of the CDR3 is 14 residues. Germline CDR1 reads MNHEY; CDR2 reads SVGAGI. Trimming pared 8 bases from V and 4 bases from J, leaving 14 bases between. The CDR3, as DNA: TGTGCCAGCGGAGGTTGGCTCGGCACCGGGGAGCTGTTTTTT. Its protein product is CASGGWLGTGELFF.

The V call is TRBV7-9, the J call TRBJ2-7, with D perhaps given as TRBD1 or TRBD2 (6 bases each). CDR3 length: 17 amino acids. Deletions cut 5 bases from V and 2 bases from J, with 22 bases between. Germline lookup yields CDR1 SEHNR and CDR2 FQNEAQ (reference sequence). Written as DNA, the CDR3 is TGTGCCAGCAGCAGGGGCCATCTGGGGGGCCAGCCCTACGAGCAGTACTTC. Amino acids: CASSRGHLGGQPYEQYF.

The chain links TRBV18 to TRBJ2-7, with 7 bases matching TRBD1. V lost 3 bases and J lost 7; bases outside the gene matches: 12. This CDR3 has 15 amino acids. Germline lookup yields CDR1 KGHSH and CDR2 LQKENI. CDR3 sequence: CASSPRDSPTREQYF. The CDR3, as DNA: TGTGCCAGCTCACCCCGGGACAGCCCCACGAGGGAGCAGTACTTC.

The chain has TRBV19 and TRBJ1-1, with a weak D call TRBD1 (5 bases). The CDR3 is made up of 11 amino acids. The germline V gene encodes CDR1 LNHDA and CDR2 SQIVND (reference sequence). Trimming pared 3 bases from V and 11 bases from J, leaving 10 bases between. The CDR3 region is CASSMGVGAFF. CDR3 in DNA: TGTGCCAGTAGTATGGGGGTTGGGGCTTTCTTT.

In its sample, this clone was seen once. The V call is TRBV7-9, the J call TRBJ2-2; 12 bases align to TRBD2. The J segment lost 1 base and the V segment lost 5 bases, leaving 2 bases of the junction unmatched. CDR1 and CDR2 from the germline V gene are SEHNR and FQNEAQ (reference sequence). The CDR3 covers 16 residues. The DNA of the CDR3 is TGTGCCAGCAGCACGGGACTAGCGGGGAACACCGGGGAGCTGTTTTTT. It codes for CASSTGLAGNTGELFF.

V gene TRBV19 combines with J gene TRBJ2-7; D uncertain. V lost 1 base, J lost 0 bases, and 10 bases lay in between. Germline V lookup: CDR1 LNHDA, CDR2 SQIVND (reference sequence). The CDR3 is 15 amino acids. The CDR3 DNA sequence: TGTGCCAGTAGTATAGTCGGCAGGCCCTCCTACGAGCAGTACTTC. It codes for CASSIVGRPSYEQYF. The full variable domain, with the rest looked up from reference TRBV19 and TRBJ2-7, is DGGITQSPKYLFRKEGQNVTLSCEQNLNHDAMYWYRQDPGQGLRLIYYSQIVNDFQKGDIAEGYSVSREKKESFPLTVTSAQKNPTAFYLCASSIVGRPSYEQYFGPGTRLTVT.

The chain links TRBV7-2 to TRBJ2-7; a weak D match, TRBD2 (6 bases). Germline V gene sequence: CDR1 SGHTA, CDR2 FQGNSA. The CDR3 spans 14 residues. The V gene lost 5 bases and the J gene lost 3 bases, with 14 bases spanning the gap. CDR3 sequence: CASSPGGRRYEQYF. DNA of the CDR3: TGTGCCAGCAGCCCAGGAGGGCGGCGCTACGAGCAGTACTTC. Full variable domain (outside the CDR3, taken from reference TRBV7-2 and TRBJ2-7): GAGVSQSPSNKVTEKGKDVELRCDPISGHTALYWYRQSLGQGLEFLIYFQGNSAPDKSGLPSDRFSAERTGGSVSTLTIQRTQQEDSAVYLCASSPGGRRYEQYFGPGTRLTVT.

CDR3 nucleotide sequence: TGTGCCAGCAGAGCCAGGGGACAGGGCAATCAGCCCCAGCATTTT. Its translation is CASRARGQGNQPQHF. This chain connects TRBV2 to TRBJ1-5; 8 bases are shared with TRBD1. Germline V gene lookup returns CDR1 SNHLY and CDR2 FYNNEI. Losses at the gene ends were 6 bases for V and 2 bases for J; bases not matched to a gene: 6. The CDR3 runs to 15 residues.

J is TRBJ2-7 and V is TRBV28; D is uncertain. Germline assignment: CDR1 MDHEN and CDR2 SYDVKM. V was trimmed by 3 bases and J by 5 bases, leaving 8 bases between them. This CDR3 has 12 residues. Here the CDR3 DNA reads TGTGCCAGCAGTTTTATTGGGGACGAGCAGTACTTC. Protein sequence: CASSFIGDEQYF.